The rows below give T cell receptor beta chains drawn from one sample of a study of T cell repertoires in cytomegalovirus infection. TCRdb reprocessed the reads via MiXCR and lists one record per CDR3 protein. Of hundreds of thousands of distinct CDR3 sequences in the sample, around a third were seen once. The antigens these receptors bind are not known. The specimen was cultured PBMCs, collected from culture after CMV antigen stimulation. These receptors were obtained from a human donor in good health (CMV status not recorded). Some clones in this sample may be carry-over from other donors' samples. CDR3s include the opening cysteine and the closing phenylalanine or tryptophan. A D gene is named only where the DNA matches it firmly. Clone size, where shown, is once, few, many, or a class for clones that have expanded.

clone_size	v_call	d_call	cdr3_aa
-	TRBV11-1	-	CASSARRVYQPQHF
-	TRBV6-2/TRBV6-3	-	CASSYRQNEQFF
few	TRBV7-8	-	CASSLARAGIKGGYTF
-	TRBV29-1	-	CSAIPAASEAFF
many	TRBV7-2	TRBD2	CASSLGTSGGQGTQYF
-	TRBV6-2/TRBV6-3	-	CASRYPPYMTYNEQFF
-	TRBV19	-	CASSMKGYGVDTQYF
-	TRBV12-5	-	CASGFQENSPLHF
-	TRBV5-1	TRBD1	CASSFPGTGGDGYTF
-	TRBV7-2	-	CASSSPPQPQHF
-	TRBV20-1	TRBD1	CSAREGGGKGNTIYF
many	TRBV7-2	TRBD2	CASSLRREGPKETQYF
-	TRBV20-1	TRBD1	CSARAGQGRHYGYTF
-	TRBV5-1	-	CASSLLGTGLSYEQYF
few	TRBV6-1	-	CASTGGQGTDTQYF
-	TRBV6-1	-	CASRHRGPSYNEQFF
few	TRBV4-1	-	CASSQGRFSTDTQYF
-	TRBV7-2	-	CASSLYQGSYNEQFF
few	TRBV11-1	-	CASSPLHAEAFF
few	TRBV6-1	-	CASRATSPSYNEQFF
-	TRBV6-1	-	CASSEAPGGRTYEQYF
-	TRBV7-9	-	CASSLRWGPNTGELFF
-	TRBV28	-	CASSLWAGGAQPQHF
few	TRBV27	TRBD1	CASSPWDRVNEKLFF
few	TRBV4-2	TRBD1	CASSDRGHGYTF
many	TRBV7-2	-	CASSPHNQPQHF
many	TRBV19	-	CASSIWGWPRNTEAFF
-	TRBV2	-	CASRPLWVRNTEAFF
few	TRBV6-5	-	CASSYSMASTSHNEQFF
few	TRBV19	-	CASSIGPRLEGETQYF
-	TRBV4-1	-	CASSQPRNIQYF
few	TRBV6-1	-	CASSEEAGSTDTQYF
-	TRBV7-2	TRBD2	CASNRRGSSYEQYF
-	TRBV20-1	-	CSGYGTAKNIQYF
-	TRBV6-1	TRBD1	CASRSSPGQGARGYTF
-	TRBV6-1	-	CASRGPWEETQYF
many	TRBV7-8	-	CASSLIPGMNTEAFF
-	TRBV15	-	CATSRGGGRGYNEQFF
-	TRBV28	-	CASSLRAGQSNSPLHF
-	TRBV7-8	TRBD1	CASSRDRGLDTIYF
-	TRBV6-5	-	CASSSHRAANYGYTF
-	TRBV12-3/TRBV12-4	-	CASSLGVRNYGYTF
-	TRBV5-1	-	CASSGDGGRETQYF
-	TRBV7-6	TRBD1	CASSLYRGTPTF
many	TRBV7-2	TRBD2	CASSEPGLAGVRSKNIQYF
few	TRBV7-2	TRBD2	CASSNPGLAGGDSTDTQYF
once	TRBV20-1	-	CSASLDNEQFF
-	TRBV14	-	CASSQVQLDTQYF
-	TRBV7-9	TRBD1	CASSLDRGRLKTQYF
-	TRBV20-1	TRBD2	CSAGFAGGPRDTQYF